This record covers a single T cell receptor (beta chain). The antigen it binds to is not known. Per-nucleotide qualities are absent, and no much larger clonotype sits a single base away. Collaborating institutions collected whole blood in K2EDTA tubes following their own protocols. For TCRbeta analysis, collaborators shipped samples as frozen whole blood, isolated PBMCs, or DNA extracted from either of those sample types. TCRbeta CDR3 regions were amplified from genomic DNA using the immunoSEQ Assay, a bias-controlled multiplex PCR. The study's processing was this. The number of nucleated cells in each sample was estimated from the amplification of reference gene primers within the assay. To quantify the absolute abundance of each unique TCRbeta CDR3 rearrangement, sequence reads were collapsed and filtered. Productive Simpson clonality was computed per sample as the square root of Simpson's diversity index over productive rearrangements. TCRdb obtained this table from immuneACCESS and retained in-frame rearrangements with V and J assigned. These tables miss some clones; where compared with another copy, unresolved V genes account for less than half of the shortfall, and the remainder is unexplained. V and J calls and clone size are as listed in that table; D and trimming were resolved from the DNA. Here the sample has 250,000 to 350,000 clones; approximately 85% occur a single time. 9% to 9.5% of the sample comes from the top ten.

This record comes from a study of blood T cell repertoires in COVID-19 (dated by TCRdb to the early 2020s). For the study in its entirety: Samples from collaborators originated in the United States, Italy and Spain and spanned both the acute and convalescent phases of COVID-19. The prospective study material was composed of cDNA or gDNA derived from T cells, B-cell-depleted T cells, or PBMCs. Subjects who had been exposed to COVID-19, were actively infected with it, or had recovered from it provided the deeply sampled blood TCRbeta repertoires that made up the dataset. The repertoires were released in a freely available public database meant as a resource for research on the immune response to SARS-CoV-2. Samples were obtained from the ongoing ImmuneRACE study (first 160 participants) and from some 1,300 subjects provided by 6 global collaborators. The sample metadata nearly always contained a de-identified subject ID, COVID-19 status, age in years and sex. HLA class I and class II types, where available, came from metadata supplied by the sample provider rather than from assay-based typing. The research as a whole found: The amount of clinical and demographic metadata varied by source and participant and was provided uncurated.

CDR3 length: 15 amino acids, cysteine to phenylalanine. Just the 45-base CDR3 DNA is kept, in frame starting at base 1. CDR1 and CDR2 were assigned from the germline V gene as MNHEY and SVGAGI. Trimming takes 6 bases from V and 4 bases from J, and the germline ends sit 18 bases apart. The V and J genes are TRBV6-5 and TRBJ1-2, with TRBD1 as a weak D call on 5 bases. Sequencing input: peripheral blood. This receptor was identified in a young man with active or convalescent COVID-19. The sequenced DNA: TGTGCCAGCAGCGCCCGCGTAGGGGCGAGCTATGGCTACACCTTC. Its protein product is CASSARVGASYGYTF.